The 9 T cell receptor beta chains given below trace back to one sample, sequenced in a study of CD8+ T cells in alopecia areata. The treatment is: oral pan-JAK inhibitor, 5-10 mg twice daily. RNA, once extracted, was reverse transcribed into cDNA for use as the sequencing template. TCRdb's table, derived via immunoSEQ multiplex PCR, lists solely in-frame clones and lacks some. The table records more than 150,000 clones, 50% to 60% of them present only once. Sample: CD4+ T cells sorted from blood, taken at week 4, from a patient treated with tofacitinib. Receptor source: a human donor with alopecia areata.

This sequence joins TRBV4-1 and TRBJ2-6; 9 bases line up with TRBD2. The V gene end was trimmed by 2 bases and the J gene end by 0 bases; junction bases not matched to a gene: 5. Germline V lookup: CDR1 MGHRA, CDR2 YSYEKL. This CDR3 is 18 amino acids long. The DNA for the CDR3 is TGCGCCAGCAGCCAACTTAGCGGGGGCAGCTCTGGGGCCAACGTCCTGACTTTC. Protein sequence: CASSQLSGGSSGANVLTF.

This clone was recorded a few times. The rearrangement joins TRBV7-8 to TRBJ2-5, with D perhaps TRBD1 (6 bases). CDR3 length equals 18 residues. Germline V gene lookup returns CDR1 SGHVS and CDR2 FQNEAQ. The germline V and J ends were trimmed by 2 bases and 5 bases, with 24 bases remaining between them. The CDR3 sequence is CASSLFIQGIASAETQYF. Written as DNA, the CDR3 is TGTGCCAGCAGCTTATTCATACAGGGAATTGCATCGGCGGAGACCCAGTACTTC.

This chain uses TRBV28 with TRBJ1-5, with D possibly TRBD1 on 5 matching bases. Germline CDR1 is MDHEN and CDR2 is SYDVKM. Deletions cut 5 bases from V and 7 bases from J, with 15 bases between. CDR3 size: 14 residues. The CDR3 DNA reads as TGTGCCAGCAGTCCCGGGGGTCGACGGCAGCCCCAGCATTTT. Encoded protein: CASSPGGRRQPQHF.

V is TRBV20-1 and J is TRBJ2-1; D tentatively reads TRBD1 or TRBD2 (7 bases each). The CDR3 is 11 residues long. Trimming stripped 5 bases from V and 9 bases from J, with 11 bases between. Germline V CDR1 and CDR2: DFQATT, SNEGSKA (reference sequence). The CDR3 is CSAPGGGEQFF. The CDR3 nucleotides are TGCAGTGCTCCAGGGGGGGGTGAGCAGTTCTTC.

The count of this clone is one. The V call is TRBV29-1, the J call TRBJ1-1; 8 positions match TRBD1. Germline loops: CDR1 SQVTM, CDR2 ANQGSEA. Trimming cost V 6 bases and J 4 bases; bases outside gene matches: 1. This CDR3 contains 11 residues. The CDR3, as DNA: TGCAGCGTCGACAGGGGCACTGAAGCTTTCTTT. It is translated as CSVDRGTEAFF.

V usage is TRBV5-6 and J usage is TRBJ1-2; 9 nucleotides align to TRBD1. The CDR3 has 15 residues. CDR1 and CDR2 from the germline V gene are SGHDT and YYEEEE. Trimming removed 4 bases from V and 5 bases from J; junction bases left unmatched: 9. The DNA of the CDR3 is TGTGCCAGCAGCCCTGGACAGGGGAGGTTGTATGGCTACACCTTC. It is translated as CASSPGQGRLYGYTF.

This clone was observed a few times. The V call is TRBV30, the J call TRBJ2-5, with D possibly being TRBD1 or TRBD2 (6 bases each). Deletions cut 3 bases from V and 4 bases from J, with 12 bases between. Germline CDR1 is GTSNPN and CDR2 is SVGIG (reference sequence). This CDR3 comprises 13 residues. The CDR3 DNA is TGTGCCTGGAGACTGAGGGGGGCAGAGACCCAGTACTTC. The encoded protein is CAWRLRGAETQYF.

This chain links TRBV10-3 with TRBJ2-7; D remains ambiguous. Trimming took 1 base from V and 0 from J, leaving 4 bases between them. In germline, CDR1 is ENHRY, CDR2 SYGVKD. CDR3 size: 13 residues. The CDR3 protein is CAISELGSYEQYF. The CDR3 DNA reads TGTGCCATCAGTGAGTTGGGCTCCTACGAGCAGTACTTC.

This clone was counted between two and nine times. The rearrangement uses TRBV6-1 and TRBJ1-2; maybe TRBD1 (5 bases). Germline CDR1 is MNHNS and CDR2 is SASEGT. V was pared by 0 bases and J by 4 bases, with 12 bases between. The CDR3 loop spans 15 amino acids. DNA for the CDR3: TGTGCCAGCAGTGAAGCCGTCAGGGAAAGCTATGGCTACACCTTC. Translating gives CASSEAVRESYGYTF.